This TCR beta chain was retrieved from a study of technical replicates of blood from a handful of donors. Sequencing was performed with immunoSEQ multiplex PCR; in TCRdb, only in-frame clones are kept and a portion is missing. The sample lists around 100,000 clones; about 96% were seen once. The CDR3 consists of 15 residues. V was cut by 5 bases and J by 7 bases, with 21 bases left in between. In germline, CDR1 is ENHRY, CDR2 SYGVKD. The chain links TRBV10-3 to TRBJ2-7; a weak D match, TRBD1 (6 bases). The sample was T cells isolated from PBMCs. This receptor was identified in a human donor in good health. The CDR3 coding sequence is TGTGCCATCAGTAAGGACAGACCCGGAGTAAAAGAGCAGTACTTC. Translation gives CAISKDRPGVKEQYF.